Listed below are T cell receptor beta chains from one sample, sequenced in a study of blood T cell repertoires in COVID-19. Data came from immunoSEQ multiplex PCR; TCRdb stores just in-frame clones and leaves some out. The table has some 80,000 clones, around 88% seen once. The sample consisted of peripheral blood. These receptors were obtained from a human donor in a cohort sampled during active COVID-19. The CDR3 runs from the conserved cysteine through the conserved F or W. The D gene is left open where the match is weak. Not every row has a clone size; where given, it reads once, few, many or a size class.

NA | 13 | TRBJ1-2 | NA | TRBV28 | TGTGCCAGCAGTTTAACAGGGAACTATGGCTACACCTTC | CASSLTGNYGYTF
NA | 13 | TRBJ2-1 | NA | TRBV7-9 | TGTGCCAGCAGCTTCCAACATAGCTATGAGCAGTTCTTC | CASSFQHSYEQFF
few | 13 | TRBJ1-3 | NA | TRBV9 | TGTGCCAGCAGCCGGGAATCTGGAAACACCATATATTTT | CASSRESGNTIYF
NA | 15 | TRBJ2-1 | TRBD1 | TRBV6-5 | TGTGCCAGCAGTTACGGGTGGGACAGTCACAATGAGCAGTTCTTC | CASSYGWDSHNEQFF
NA | 14 | TRBJ1-2 | NA | TRBV5-6 | TGTGCCAGCAGTCCAAACAGGGCTATGTATGGCTACACCTTC | CASSPNRAMYGYTF
NA | 13 | TRBJ1-2 | TRBD1 | TRBV6-6 | TGTGCCAGCAGCCTGGGACAGCGCTATGGCTACACCTTC | CASSLGQRYGYTF
NA | 17 | TRBJ2-2 | NA | TRBV7-6 | TGTGCCAGCAGCCCCAGGGGTAGGAGTGTGAACACCGGGGAGCTGTTTTTT | CASSPRGRSVNTGELFF
NA | 16 | TRBJ2-7 | TRBD1 | TRBV3-1/TRBV3-2 | TGTGCCAGCAGCAGATGGGGACAGACTCAAGTCGACGAGCAGTACTTC | CASSRWGQTQVDEQYF
NA | 19 | TRBJ2-1 | TRBD2 | TRBV4-2 | TGTGCCAGCAGCCAAGTTGAGGGTCTAGCGGGGGGATCGTACAATGAGCAGTTCTTC | CASSQVEGLAGGSYNEQFF
NA | 16 | TRBJ2-5 | TRBD2 | TRBV19 | TGTGCCAGTAGAACGACTAGCGGGAGTGGTGGAGAGACCCAGTACTTC | CASRTTSGSGGETQYF
NA | 16 | TRBJ1-1 | NA | TRBV21-1 | TGTGCCAGCAGCACCAAGGACAGGGGGGTGGGCACTGAAGCTTTCTTT | CASSTKDRGVGTEAFF
NA | 15 | TRBJ2-1 | NA | TRBV10-3 | TGTGCCATCAGTGATGCCGGGACTGGTCACAATGAGCAGTTCTTC | CAISDAGTGHNEQFF
few | 12 | TRBJ1-5 | TRBD1 | TRBV2 | TGTGCCAGCAGTGAGTCAGGACAGGTAAAGCATTTT | CASSESGQVKHF
NA | 14 | TRBJ1-2 | TRBD1 | TRBV6-5 | TGTGCCAGCAGTCCCGGGACAGCTAACTATGGCTACACCTTC | CASSPGTANYGYTF
NA | 15 | TRBJ2-1 | TRBD1 | TRBV6-5 | TGTGCCAGCAGCGCCGGGACAGTATCCTACAATGAGCAGTTCTTC | CASSAGTVSYNEQFF
NA | 14 | TRBJ2-7 | TRBD1 | TRBV3-1/TRBV3-2 | TGTGCCAGCAGCCAAGATGTAAGGGGGCAAGAGCAGTACTTC | CASSQDVRGQEQYF
NA | 14 | TRBJ1-2 | TRBD1 | TRBV13 | TGTGCCAGCAGCTTCCGACAGGGGGCGAATGGCTACACCTTC | CASSFRQGANGYTF
NA | 14 | TRBJ2-1 | NA | TRBV4-3 | TGCGCCAGCAGCCAAGAGCCTCGGGGGAATGAGCAGTTCTTC | CASSQEPRGNEQFF
NA | 15 | TRBJ1-2 | NA | TRBV5-6 | TGTGCCAGCAGCTTGGTTGTGGGCAACAACTATGGCTACACCTTC | CASSLVVGNNYGYTF
NA | 15 | TRBJ2-2 | NA | TRBV28 | TGTGCCAGCAGTTTAGTCCCCGCAGTAACCGGGGAGCTGTTTTTT | CASSLVPAVTGELFF
NA | 14 | TRBJ2-1 | TRBD2 | TRBV29-1 | TGCAGCGTTGGCCCCGGGGGGGCTGGGAATGAGCAGTTCTTC | CSVGPGGAGNEQFF
NA | 17 | TRBJ2-1 | TRBD2 | TRBV10-1 | TGCGCCAGCAGTGAGCCTAGCGGCAAAAGCTCCTACAATGAGCAGTTCTTC | CASSEPSGKSSYNEQFF
NA | 12 | TRBJ2-1 | TRBD2 | TRBV29-1 | TGCAGCGTTTCCCCCGGGAGGGCTGGGGAGTTCTTC | CSVSPGRAGEFF